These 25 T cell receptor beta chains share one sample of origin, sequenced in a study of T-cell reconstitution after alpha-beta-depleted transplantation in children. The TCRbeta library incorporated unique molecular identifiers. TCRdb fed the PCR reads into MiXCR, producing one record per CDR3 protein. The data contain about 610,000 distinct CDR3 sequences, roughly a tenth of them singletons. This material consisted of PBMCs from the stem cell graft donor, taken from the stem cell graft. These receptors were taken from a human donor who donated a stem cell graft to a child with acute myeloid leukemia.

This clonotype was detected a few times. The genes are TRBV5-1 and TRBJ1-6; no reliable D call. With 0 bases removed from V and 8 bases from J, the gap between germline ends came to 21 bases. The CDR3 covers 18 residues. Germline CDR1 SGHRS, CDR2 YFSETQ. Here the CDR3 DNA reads TGCGCCAGCAGCTTGGTTCCTCCCGGGGAGATAAACGATTCACCCCTCCACTTT. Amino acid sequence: CASSLVPPGEINDSPLHF.

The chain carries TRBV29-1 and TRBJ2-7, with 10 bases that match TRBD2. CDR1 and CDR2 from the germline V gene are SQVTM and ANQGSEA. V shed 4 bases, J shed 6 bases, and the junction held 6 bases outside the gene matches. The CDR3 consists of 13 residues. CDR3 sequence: CSVVVAGGPEQYF. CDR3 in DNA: TGCAGCGTTGTAGTAGCGGGAGGTCCCGAGCAGTACTTC.

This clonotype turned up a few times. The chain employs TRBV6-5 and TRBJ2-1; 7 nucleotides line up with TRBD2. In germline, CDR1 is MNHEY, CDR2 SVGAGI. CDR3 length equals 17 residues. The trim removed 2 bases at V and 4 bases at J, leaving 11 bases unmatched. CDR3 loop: CASSYVSVGRKYNEQFF. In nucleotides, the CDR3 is TGTGCCAGCAGTTACGTTTCAGTCGGGAGGAAGTACAATGAGCAGTTCTTC.

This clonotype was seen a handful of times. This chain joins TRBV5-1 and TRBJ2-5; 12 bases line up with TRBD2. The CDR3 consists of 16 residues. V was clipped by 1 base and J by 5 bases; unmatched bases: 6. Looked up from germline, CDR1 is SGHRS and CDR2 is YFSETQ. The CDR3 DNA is TGCGCCAGCAGCTTGTTGACTAGCGGGAGTCGGGAGACCCAGTACTTC. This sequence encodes CASSLLTSGSRETQYF.

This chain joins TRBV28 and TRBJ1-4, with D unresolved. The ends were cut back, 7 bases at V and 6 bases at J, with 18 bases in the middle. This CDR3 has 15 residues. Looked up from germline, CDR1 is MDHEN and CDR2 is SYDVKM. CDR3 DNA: TGTGCCAGCAACCGGGCGTCATTAGGAGATGAAAAACTGTTTTTT. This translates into CASNRASLGDEKLFF.

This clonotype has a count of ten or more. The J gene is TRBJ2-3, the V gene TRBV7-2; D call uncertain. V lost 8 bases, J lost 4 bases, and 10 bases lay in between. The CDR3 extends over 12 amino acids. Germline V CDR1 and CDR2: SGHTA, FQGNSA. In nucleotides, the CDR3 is TGTGCCAGCGGTTGGTCGGCAGATACGCAGTATTTT. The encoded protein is CASGWSADTQYF.

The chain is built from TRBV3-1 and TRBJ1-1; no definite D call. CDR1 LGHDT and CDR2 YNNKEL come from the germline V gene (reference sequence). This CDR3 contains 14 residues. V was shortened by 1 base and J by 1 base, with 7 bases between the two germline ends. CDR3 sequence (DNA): TGTGCCAGCAGCCAAGTTACGGAGAACACTGAAGCTTTCTTT. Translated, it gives CASSQVTENTEAFF.

As DNA, the CDR3 is TGCAGTGCTACTCCCGGGACTAGCTCCTACAATGAGCAGTTCTTC. As protein: CSATPGTSSYNEQFF. The chain links TRBV20-1 to TRBJ2-1; 8 bases match TRBD2. The CDR3 loop spans 15 amino acids. The germline CDR1 and CDR2 sequences are DFQATT and SNEGSKA (reference sequence). Trimming took 4 bases from V and 0 from J; bases not matched to a gene: 5.

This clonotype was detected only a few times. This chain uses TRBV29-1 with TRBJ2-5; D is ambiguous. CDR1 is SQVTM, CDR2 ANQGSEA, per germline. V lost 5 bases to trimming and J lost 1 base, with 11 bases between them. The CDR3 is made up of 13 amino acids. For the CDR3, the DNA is TGCAGCGTTTTCTACGGGCCCCAAGAGACCCAGTACTTC. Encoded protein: CSVFYGPQETQYF.

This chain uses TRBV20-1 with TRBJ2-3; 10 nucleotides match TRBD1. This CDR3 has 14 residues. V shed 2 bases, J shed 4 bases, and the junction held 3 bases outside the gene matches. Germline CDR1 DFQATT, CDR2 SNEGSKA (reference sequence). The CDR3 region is CSARPGTGADTQYF. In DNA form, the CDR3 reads TGCAGTGCTAGACCCGGGACAGGGGCAGATACGCAGTATTTT.

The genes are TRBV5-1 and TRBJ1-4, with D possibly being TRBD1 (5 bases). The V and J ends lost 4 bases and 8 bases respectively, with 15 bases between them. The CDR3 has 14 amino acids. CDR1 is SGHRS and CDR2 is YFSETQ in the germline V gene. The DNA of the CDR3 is TGCGCCAGCAGCGAGGGACGGAGCCTCGAAAAACTGTTTTTT. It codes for CASSEGRSLEKLFF.

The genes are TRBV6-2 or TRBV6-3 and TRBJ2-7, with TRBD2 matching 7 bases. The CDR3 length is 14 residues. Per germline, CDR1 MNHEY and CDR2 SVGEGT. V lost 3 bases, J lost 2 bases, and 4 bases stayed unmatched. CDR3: CASSYNRGAYEQYF. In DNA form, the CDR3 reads TGTGCCAGCAGTTATAACCGGGGGGCCTACGAGCAGTACTTC.

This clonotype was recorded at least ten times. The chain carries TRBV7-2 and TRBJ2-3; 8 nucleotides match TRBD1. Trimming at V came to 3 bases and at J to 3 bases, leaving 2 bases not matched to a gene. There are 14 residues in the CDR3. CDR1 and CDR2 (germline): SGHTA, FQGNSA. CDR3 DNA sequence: TGTGCCAGCAGCTTTCAGGGGGCGACAGATACGCAGTATTTT. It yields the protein CASSFQGATDTQYF.

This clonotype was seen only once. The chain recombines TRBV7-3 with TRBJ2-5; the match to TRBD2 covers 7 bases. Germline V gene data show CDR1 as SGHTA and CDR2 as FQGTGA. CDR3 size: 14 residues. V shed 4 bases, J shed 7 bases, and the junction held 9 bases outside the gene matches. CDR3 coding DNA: TGTGCCAGCAGCTCCAAAGCGGGGCAGGGGACCCAGTACTTC. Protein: CASSSKAGQGTQYF.

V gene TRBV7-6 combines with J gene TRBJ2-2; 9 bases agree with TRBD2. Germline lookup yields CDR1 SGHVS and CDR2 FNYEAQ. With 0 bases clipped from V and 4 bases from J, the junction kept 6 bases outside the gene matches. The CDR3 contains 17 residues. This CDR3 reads CASSLALAGGLTGELFF. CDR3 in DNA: TGTGCCAGCAGCTTAGCGCTCGCGGGAGGGCTCACCGGGGAGCTGTTTTTT.

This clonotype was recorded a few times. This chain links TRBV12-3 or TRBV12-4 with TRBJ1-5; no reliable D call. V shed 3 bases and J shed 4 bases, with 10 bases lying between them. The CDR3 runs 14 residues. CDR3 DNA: TGTGCCAGCAGTTTTTCGGGGAAAAATCAGCCCCAGCATTTT. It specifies CASSFSGKNQPQHF.

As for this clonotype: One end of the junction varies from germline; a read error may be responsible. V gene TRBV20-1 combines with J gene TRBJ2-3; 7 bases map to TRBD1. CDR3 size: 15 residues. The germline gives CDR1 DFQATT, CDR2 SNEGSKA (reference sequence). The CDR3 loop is CSARAQDRPGDTRYF. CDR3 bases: TGCAGTGCTAGAGCGCAGGACAGGCCCGGGGATACGCGGTATTTT.

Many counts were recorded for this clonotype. The CDR3 coding sequence is TGTGCCAGCAGTTTCTTGGGCGTCTACGAGCAGTACTTC. Translation: CASSFLGVYEQYF. V gene TRBV12-3 or TRBV12-4 combines with J gene TRBJ2-7; no clear D. V was cut by 3 bases and J by 3 bases, with 9 bases left in between. The CDR3 spans 13 residues.

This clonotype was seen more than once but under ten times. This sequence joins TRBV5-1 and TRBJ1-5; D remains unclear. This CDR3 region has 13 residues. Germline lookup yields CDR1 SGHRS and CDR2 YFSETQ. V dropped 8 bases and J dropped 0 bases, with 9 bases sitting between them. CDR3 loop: CASSRSSNQPQHF. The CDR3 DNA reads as TGCGCCAGTTCTAGGAGTAGCAATCAGCCCCAGCATTTT.

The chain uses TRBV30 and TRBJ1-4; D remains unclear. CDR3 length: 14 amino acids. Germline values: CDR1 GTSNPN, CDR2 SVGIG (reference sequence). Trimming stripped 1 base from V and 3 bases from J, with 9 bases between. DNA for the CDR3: TGTGCCTGGAGTGACTTACGGCCTAATGAAAAACTGTTTTTT. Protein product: CAWSDLRPNEKLFF.

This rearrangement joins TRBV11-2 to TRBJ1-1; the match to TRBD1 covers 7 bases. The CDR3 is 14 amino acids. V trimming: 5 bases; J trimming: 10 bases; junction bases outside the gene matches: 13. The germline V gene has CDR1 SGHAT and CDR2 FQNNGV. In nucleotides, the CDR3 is TGTGCCAGCAGCCCATCGACAGGGACTGGGGGAGCTTTCTTT. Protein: CASSPSTGTGGAFF. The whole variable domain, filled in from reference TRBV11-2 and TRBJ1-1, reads EAGVAQSPRYKIIEKRQSVAFWCNPISGHATLYWYQQILGQGPKLLIQFQNNGVVDDSQLPKDRFSAERLKGVDSTLKIQPAKLEDSAVYLCASSPSTGTGGAFFGQGTRLTVV.

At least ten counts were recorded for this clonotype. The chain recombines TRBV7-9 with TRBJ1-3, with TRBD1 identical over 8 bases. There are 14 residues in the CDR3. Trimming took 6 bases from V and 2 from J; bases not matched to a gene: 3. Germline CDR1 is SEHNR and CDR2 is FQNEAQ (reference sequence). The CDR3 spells CASSSTGAGNTIYF. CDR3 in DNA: TGTGCCAGCAGTTCGACAGGGGCTGGAAACACCATATATTTT.

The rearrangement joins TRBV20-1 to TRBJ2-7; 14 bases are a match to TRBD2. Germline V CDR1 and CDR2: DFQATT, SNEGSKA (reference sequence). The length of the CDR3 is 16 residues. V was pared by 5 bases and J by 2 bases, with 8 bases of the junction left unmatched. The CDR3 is CSAGGTSGRKPYEQYF. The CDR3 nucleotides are TGCAGTGCTGGCGGGACTAGCGGGAGAAAACCCTACGAGCAGTACTTC.

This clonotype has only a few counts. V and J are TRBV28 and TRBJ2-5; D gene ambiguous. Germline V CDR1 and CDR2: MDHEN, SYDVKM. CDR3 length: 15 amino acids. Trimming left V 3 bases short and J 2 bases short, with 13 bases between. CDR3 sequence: CASSFEITVQETQYF. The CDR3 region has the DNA TGTGCCAGCAGTTTCGAGATTACAGTACAAGAGACCCAGTACTTC. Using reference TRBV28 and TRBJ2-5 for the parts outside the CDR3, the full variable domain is DVKVTQSSRYLVKRTGEKVFLECVQDMDHENMFWYRQDPGLGLRLIYFSYDVKMKEKGDIPEGYSVSREKKERFSLILESASTNQTSMYLCASSFEITVQETQYFGPGTRLLVL.

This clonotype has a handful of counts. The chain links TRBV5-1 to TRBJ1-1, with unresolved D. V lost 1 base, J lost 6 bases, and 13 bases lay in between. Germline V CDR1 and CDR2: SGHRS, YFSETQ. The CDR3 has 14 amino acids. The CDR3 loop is CASSLTEGAAEAFF. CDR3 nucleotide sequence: TGCGCCAGCAGCTTGACGGAGGGCGCCGCTGAAGCTTTCTTT.